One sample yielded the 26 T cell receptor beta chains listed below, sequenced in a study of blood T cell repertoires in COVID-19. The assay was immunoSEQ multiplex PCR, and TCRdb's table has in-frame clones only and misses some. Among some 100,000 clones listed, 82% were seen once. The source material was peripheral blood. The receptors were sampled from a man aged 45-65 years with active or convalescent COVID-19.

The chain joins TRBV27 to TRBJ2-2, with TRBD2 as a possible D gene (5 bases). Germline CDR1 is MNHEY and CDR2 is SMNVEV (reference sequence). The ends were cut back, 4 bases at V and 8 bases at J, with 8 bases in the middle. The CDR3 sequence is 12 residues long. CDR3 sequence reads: CASSSGGGELFF. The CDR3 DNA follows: TGTGCCAGCAGTTCAGGAGGTGGGGAGCTGTTTTTT.

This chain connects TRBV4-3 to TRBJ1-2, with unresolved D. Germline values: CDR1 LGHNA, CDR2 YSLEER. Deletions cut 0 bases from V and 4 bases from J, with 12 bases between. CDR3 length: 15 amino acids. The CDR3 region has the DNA TGCGCCAGCAGCCAAGAGGGCTCTCGGGGCTATGGCTACACCTTC. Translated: CASSQEGSRGYGYTF.

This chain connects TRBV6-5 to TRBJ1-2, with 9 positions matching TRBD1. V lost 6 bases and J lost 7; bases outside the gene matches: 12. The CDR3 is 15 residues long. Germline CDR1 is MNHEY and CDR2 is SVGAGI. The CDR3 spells CASRGNPGQGAGYTF. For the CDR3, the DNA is TGTGCCAGCAGGGGAAACCCGGGACAGGGCGCTGGCTACACCTTC.

CDR3 DNA: TGTGCCAGCAGCAGATCAGGCTACGAGCAGTACGTC. It is translated as CASSRSGYEQYV. This chain connects TRBV6-1 to TRBJ2-7; D is uncertain. The germline CDR1 and CDR2 sequences are MNHNS and SASEGT. The CDR3 has 12 residues. The V gene lost 6 bases and the J gene lost 3 bases, with 9 bases spanning the gap.

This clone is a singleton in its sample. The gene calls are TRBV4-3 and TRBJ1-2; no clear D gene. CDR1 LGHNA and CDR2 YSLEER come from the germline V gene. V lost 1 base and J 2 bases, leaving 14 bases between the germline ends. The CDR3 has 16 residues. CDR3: CASSQVPGPLNYGYTF. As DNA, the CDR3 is TGCGCCAGCAGCCAAGTGCCAGGCCCGCTCAACTATGGCTACACCTTC.

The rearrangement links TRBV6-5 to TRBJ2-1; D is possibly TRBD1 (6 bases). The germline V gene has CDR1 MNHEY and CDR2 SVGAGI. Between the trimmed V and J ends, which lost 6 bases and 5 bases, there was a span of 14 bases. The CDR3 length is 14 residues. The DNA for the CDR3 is TGTGCCAGCAGGAGCAGGGGAAGAAACAATGAGCAGTTCTTC. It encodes CASRSRGRNNEQFF.

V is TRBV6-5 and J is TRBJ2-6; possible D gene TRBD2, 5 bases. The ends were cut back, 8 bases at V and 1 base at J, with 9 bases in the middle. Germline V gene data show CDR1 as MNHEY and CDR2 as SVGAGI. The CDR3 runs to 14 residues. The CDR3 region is CASGRGSGANVLTF. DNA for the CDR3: TGTGCCAGCGGAAGAGGGTCTGGGGCCAACGTCCTGACTTTC.

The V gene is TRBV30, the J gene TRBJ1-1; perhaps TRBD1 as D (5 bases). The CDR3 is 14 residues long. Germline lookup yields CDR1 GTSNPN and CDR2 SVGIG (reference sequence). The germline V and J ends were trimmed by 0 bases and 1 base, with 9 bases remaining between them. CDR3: CAWSVPDRNTEAFF. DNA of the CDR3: TGTGCCTGGAGTGTACCAGACAGGAACACTGAAGCTTTCTTT.

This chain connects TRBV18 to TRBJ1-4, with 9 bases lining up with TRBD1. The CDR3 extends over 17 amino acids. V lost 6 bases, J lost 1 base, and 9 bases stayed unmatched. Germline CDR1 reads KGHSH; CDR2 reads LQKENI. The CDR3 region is CASSVTGGDITNEKLFF. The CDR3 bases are TGTGCCAGCTCCGTAACAGGGGGCGACATAACTAATGAAAAACTGTTTTTT. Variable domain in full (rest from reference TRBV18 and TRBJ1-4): NAGVMQNPRHLVRRRGQEARLRCSPMKGHSHVYWYRQLPEEGLKFMVYLQKENIIDESGMPKERFSAEFPKEGPSILRIQQVVRGDSAAYFCASSVTGGDITNEKLFFGSGTQLSVL.

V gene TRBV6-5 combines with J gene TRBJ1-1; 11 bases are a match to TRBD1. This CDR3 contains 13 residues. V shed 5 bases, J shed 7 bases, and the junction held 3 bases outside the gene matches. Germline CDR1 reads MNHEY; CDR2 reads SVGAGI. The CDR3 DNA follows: TGTGCCAGCAGTAAGGACAGGGGGCTTGAAGCTTTCTTT. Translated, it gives CASSKDRGLEAFF.

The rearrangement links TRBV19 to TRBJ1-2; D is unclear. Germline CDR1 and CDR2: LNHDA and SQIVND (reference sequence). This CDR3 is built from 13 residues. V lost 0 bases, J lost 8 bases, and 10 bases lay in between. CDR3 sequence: CASSIDRGLGYTF. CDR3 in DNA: TGTGCCAGTAGTATAGATCGCGGGCTGGGCTACACCTTC.

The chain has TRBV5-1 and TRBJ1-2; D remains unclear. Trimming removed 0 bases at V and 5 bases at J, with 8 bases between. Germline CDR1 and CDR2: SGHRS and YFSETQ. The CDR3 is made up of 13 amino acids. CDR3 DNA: TGCGCCAGCAGCTTGGCCACTGCGTATGGCTACACCTTC. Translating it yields CASSLATAYGYTF.

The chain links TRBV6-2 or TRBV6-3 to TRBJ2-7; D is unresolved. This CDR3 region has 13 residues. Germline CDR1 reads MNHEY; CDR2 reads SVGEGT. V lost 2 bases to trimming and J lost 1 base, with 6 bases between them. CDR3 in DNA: TGTGCCAGCAGTTACCCAGGATCCTACGAGCAGTACTTC. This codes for CASSYPGSYEQYF.

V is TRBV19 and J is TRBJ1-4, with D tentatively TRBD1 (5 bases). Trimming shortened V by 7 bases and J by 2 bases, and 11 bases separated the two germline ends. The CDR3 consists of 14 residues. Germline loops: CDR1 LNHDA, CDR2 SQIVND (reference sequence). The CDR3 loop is CASTSAGTNEKLFF. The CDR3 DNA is TGTGCCAGTACCTCGGCAGGGACTAATGAAAAACTGTTTTTT.

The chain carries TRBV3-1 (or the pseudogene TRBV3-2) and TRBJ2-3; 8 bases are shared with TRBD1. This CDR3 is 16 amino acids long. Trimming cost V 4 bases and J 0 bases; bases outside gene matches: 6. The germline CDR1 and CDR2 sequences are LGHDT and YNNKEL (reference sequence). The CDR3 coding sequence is TGTGCCAGCAGCCGCGGACAGGGAAGGAGCACAGATACGCAGTATTTT. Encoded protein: CASSRGQGRSTDTQYF.

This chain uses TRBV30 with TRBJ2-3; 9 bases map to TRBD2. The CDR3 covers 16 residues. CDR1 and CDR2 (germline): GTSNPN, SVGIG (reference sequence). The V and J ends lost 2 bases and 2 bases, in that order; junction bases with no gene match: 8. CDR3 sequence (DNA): TGTGCCTGGAGTATGGGTAGCGGGGGACTCACAGATACGCAGTATTTT. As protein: CAWSMGSGGLTDTQYF.

The CDR3 region has the DNA TGTGCCAGCTCACCCCGGACAGGGACCGACTATGGCTACACCTTC. It codes for CASSPRTGTDYGYTF. V usage is TRBV18 and J usage is TRBJ1-2, with 8 bases matching TRBD1. After removal of 3 bases from V and 3 bases from J, the junction contained 6 bases not matched to a gene. Germline V gives CDR1 KGHSH, CDR2 LQKENI. The CDR3 runs 15 residues.

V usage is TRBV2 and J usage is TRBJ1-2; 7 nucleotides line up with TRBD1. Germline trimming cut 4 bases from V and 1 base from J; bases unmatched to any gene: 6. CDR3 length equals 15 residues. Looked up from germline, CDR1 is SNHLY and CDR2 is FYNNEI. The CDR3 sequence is CASSAGGDSNYGYTF. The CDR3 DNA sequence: TGTGCCAGCAGTGCAGGGGGAGACAGTAACTATGGCTACACCTTC.

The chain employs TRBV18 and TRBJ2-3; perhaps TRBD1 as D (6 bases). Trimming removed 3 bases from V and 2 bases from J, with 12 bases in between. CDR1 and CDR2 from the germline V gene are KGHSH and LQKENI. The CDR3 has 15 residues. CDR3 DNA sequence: TGTGCCAGCTCACCCCGGGACACTAACACAGATACGCAGTATTTT. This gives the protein CASSPRDTNTDTQYF.

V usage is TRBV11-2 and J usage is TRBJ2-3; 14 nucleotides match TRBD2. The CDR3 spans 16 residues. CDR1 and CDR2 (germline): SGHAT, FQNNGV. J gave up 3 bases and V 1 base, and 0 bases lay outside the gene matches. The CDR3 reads CASSLGTSGGTDTQYF. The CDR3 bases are TGTGCCAGCAGCTTAGGGACTAGCGGGGGGACAGATACGCAGTATTTT.

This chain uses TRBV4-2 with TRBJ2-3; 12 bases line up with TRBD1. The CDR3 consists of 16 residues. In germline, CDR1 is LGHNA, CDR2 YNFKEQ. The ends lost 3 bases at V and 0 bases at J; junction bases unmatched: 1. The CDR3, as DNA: TGTGCCAGCAGCCAGGGACAGGGGGCGAGCACAGATACGCAGTATTTT. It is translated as CASSQGQGASTDTQYF.

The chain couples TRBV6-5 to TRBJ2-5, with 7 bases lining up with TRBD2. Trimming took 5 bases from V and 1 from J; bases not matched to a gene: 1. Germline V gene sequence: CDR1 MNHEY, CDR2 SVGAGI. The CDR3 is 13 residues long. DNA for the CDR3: TGTGCCAGCAGTACGGGGGGCCAAGAGACCCAGTACTTC. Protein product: CASSTGGQETQYF.

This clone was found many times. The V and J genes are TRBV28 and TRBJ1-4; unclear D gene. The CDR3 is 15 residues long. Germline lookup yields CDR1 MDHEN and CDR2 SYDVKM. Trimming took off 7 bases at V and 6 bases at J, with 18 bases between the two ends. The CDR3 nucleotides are TGTGCCAGCAATCGCGACACTCCCGAAGATGAAAAACTGTTTTTT. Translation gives CASNRDTPEDEKLFF.

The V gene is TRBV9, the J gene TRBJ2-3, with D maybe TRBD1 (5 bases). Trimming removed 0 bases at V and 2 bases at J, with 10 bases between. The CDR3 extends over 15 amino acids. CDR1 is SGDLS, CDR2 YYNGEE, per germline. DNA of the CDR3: TGTGCCAGCAGCGTAGCAGGGCAGAACACAGATACGCAGTATTTT. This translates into CASSVAGQNTDTQYF. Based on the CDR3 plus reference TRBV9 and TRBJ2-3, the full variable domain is DSGVTQTPKHLITATGQRVTLRCSPRSGDLSVYWYQQSLDQGLQFLIQYYNGEERAKGNILERFSAQQFPDLHSELNLSSLELGDSALYFCASSVAGQNTDTQYFGPGTRLTVL.

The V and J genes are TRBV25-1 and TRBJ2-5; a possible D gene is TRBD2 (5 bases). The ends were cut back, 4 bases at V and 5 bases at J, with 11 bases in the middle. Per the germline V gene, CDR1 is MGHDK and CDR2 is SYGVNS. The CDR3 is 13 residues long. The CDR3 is CASSVAGAETQYF. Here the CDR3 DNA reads TGTGCCAGCAGTGTCGCGGGTGCGGAGACCCAGTACTTC.

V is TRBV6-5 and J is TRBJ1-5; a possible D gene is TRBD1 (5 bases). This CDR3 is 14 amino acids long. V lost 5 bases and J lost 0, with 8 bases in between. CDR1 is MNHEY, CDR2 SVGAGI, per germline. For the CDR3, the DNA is TGTGCCAGCAGTCAGGGTTATAGCAATCAGCCCCAGCATTTT. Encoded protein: CASSQGYSNQPQHF.